What follows are 30 T cell receptor beta chains derived from one specimen sequenced in a study of blood T cells in healthy people across ages. Sample-barcoded 5' priming and a J-beta primer mix drove a second PCR of 7 to 11 cycles. TCRdb re-analysed the 5' RACE reads in MiXCR, keeping a single row per CDR3 protein. The sample records around 1.7 million distinct CDR3 sequences, 28% being singletons. Specimen: blood. The origin of the receptors is a woman aged 25 to 39 in good health.

About this clonotype: This CDR3 is missing its conserved last phenylalanine or tryptophan, likely due to a read error. The chain carries TRBV6-2 or TRBV6-3 and TRBJ2-1, with D possibly matching TRBD2 (5 bases). Germline values: CDR1 MNHEY, CDR2 SVGEGT. CDR3 length equals 16 residues. V dropped 2 bases and J dropped 1 base, with 12 bases sitting between them. The CDR3 coding sequence is TGTGCCAGCAGTTACGCGGGTCTCCGTTCCTACAATGAGCAGTTCGTC. Encoded protein: CASSYAGLRSYNEQFV.

This clonotype appeared a few times. J is TRBJ2-1 and V is TRBV6-1; TRBD1 agrees at 7 bases. V shed 4 bases and J 15 bases; nucleotides not matched to a gene: 9. The germline CDR1 and CDR2 sequences are MNHNS and SASEGT. The CDR3 extends over 12 amino acids. In nucleotides, the CDR3 is TGTGCCAGCAGTGGATCTACAGGGGTATGGTTCTTC. Translated, it gives CASSGSTGVWFF.

This clonotype has more than one count but fewer than ten. The chain couples TRBV7-2 to TRBJ2-3; 10 nucleotides align to TRBD2. Germline CDR1 SGHTA, CDR2 FQGNSA. Germline trimming cut 2 bases from V and 10 bases from J; bases unmatched to any gene: 6. The CDR3 is 14 residues long. The CDR3 DNA reads TGTGCCAGCAGCTTACGGCTAGCGGGAGAGCCGCAGTATTTT. Its protein is CASSLRLAGEPQYF.

The chain has TRBV7-9 and TRBJ1-2; D is ambiguous. The germline V gene has CDR1 SEHNR and CDR2 FQNEAQ (reference sequence). The CDR3 is 13 residues long. The V end was cut by 4 bases, the J end by 6 bases, with 12 bases between. The CDR3 bases are TGTGCCAGCAGCTGGCCGGAGGGCGATGGCTACACCTTC. Translated: CASSWPEGDGYTF.

This clonotype was detected a few times. The genes are TRBV7-2 and TRBJ2-5; D might be TRBD2 (6 bases). The CDR3 is 17 residues long. Per germline, CDR1 SGHTA and CDR2 FQGNSA. The V and J ends lost 0 bases and 5 bases respectively, with 19 bases between them. CDR3 amino acids: CASSLAFSGTGRETQYF. In DNA, the CDR3 is TGTGCCAGCAGCTTAGCATTCTCCGGGACTGGGAGGGAGACCCAGTACTTC.

The gene calls are TRBV11-2 and TRBJ1-1; D unclear. The CDR3 extends over 12 amino acids. Germline CDR1 reads SGHAT; CDR2 reads FQNNGV. The V and J ends lost 4 bases and 3 bases respectively, with 6 bases between them. The DNA of the CDR3 is TGTGCCAGCAGCTACATGTACACTGAAGCTTTCTTT. Its translation is CASSYMYTEAFF.

The J gene is TRBJ2-4, the V gene TRBV7-2; 10 bases fit TRBD2. The J call may not be correct, given that the DNA end is closer to TRBJ2-5. The CDR3 contains 18 residues. CDR1 is SGHTA, CDR2 FQGNSA, per germline. CDR3 DNA sequence: TGTGCCAGCAGCTTAAATGTCGGTCTAGCGGGAGTTTTAGAGACCCAGTACTTC. As protein: CASSLNVGLAGVLETQYF.

About this clonotype: At one end the junction does not follow the germline gene, possibly because of a read error. The rearrangement uses TRBV2 and TRBJ1-4; a possible D gene is TRBD1 (5 bases). CDR1 is SNHLY and CDR2 is FYNNEI in the germline V gene. The CDR3 length is 14 residues. The CDR3 nucleotides read TGTGCCTGCAGTGTTGTGGGGGTTGGAGAAAAACTGTTTTTT. The encoded protein is CACSVVGVGEKLFF.

This clonotype was recorded a few times. V gene TRBV4-1 combines with J gene TRBJ2-5; D possibly corresponds to TRBD1 (6 bases). CDR3 length: 15 amino acids. CDR1 is MGHRA and CDR2 is YSYEKL in the germline V gene. Deletions cut 0 bases from V and 1 base from J, with 9 bases between. The chain's CDR3 is CASSQEWTVQETQYF. CDR3 DNA: TGCGCCAGCAGCCAAGAATGGACAGTCCAAGAGACCCAGTACTTC.

V usage is TRBV6-5 and J usage is TRBJ2-2; the match to TRBD2 covers 7 bases. With V trimmed by 0 bases and J by 0 bases, 4 bases remained unmatched. The V gene's germline CDR1 is MNHEY and CDR2 SVGAGI. The CDR3 is made up of 17 amino acids. The CDR3: CASSYSRLASNTGELFF. The CDR3, as DNA: TGTGCCAGCAGTTACTCTAGACTAGCCTCGAACACCGGGGAGCTGTTTTTT.

As regards this clonotype: The germline gene is not matched at one end of the junction; a read error may be the cause. The CDR3 bases are TGTACCAGCAGTTCCACTTGGCGGGGGGCGACCTACGAGCAGTACTTC. Amino acids: CTSSSTWRGATYEQYF. The chain joins TRBV28 to TRBJ2-7, with 8 bases matching TRBD2. Germline V gene data show CDR1 as MDHEN and CDR2 as SYDVKM. This CDR3 has 16 amino acids.

In this sample, this clonotype turned up a few times. This sequence joins TRBV3-1 and TRBJ1-4, with D tentatively TRBD1 (6 bases). Germline CDR1 is LGHDT and CDR2 is YNNKEL (reference sequence). Trimming shortened V by 3 bases and J by 11 bases, and 16 bases separated the two germline ends. The CDR3 is 14 amino acids. DNA of the CDR3: TGTGCCAGCAGCCAGCACAGGGAAGGAGGTAAACTGTTTTTT. Amino acids: CASSQHREGGKLFF.

As DNA, the CDR3 is TGTGCCAGCAGCTTAGGAGAGACGGCTGAAGCTTTCTTT. Translation: CASSLGETAEAFF. The chain combines TRBV11-3 with TRBJ1-1; D gene unclear. Trimming took 1 base from V and 6 from J, leaving 9 bases between them. Germline CDR1 and CDR2: SGHNT and YENEEA. The CDR3 length is 13 residues.

In its sample, this clonotype was seen many times. The V call is TRBV4-1, the J call TRBJ2-1, with D possibly called TRBD1 or TRBD2 (5 bases each). This CDR3 comprises 18 residues. Germline V CDR1 and CDR2: MGHRA, YSYEKL. Trimming took 0 bases from V and 6 from J, leaving 21 bases between them. This CDR3 reads CASSQEVAGFSGGNEQFF. As DNA, the CDR3 is TGCGCCAGCAGCCAAGAGGTGGCGGGCTTCTCTGGGGGCAATGAGCAGTTCTTC.

This clonotype occurred a few times. The V and J genes are TRBV7-9 and TRBJ1-1, with D unresolved. CDR1 and CDR2 from the germline V gene are SEHNR and FQNEAQ (reference sequence). Trimming left V 0 bases short and J 5 bases short, with 7 bases between. CDR3 length: 13 residues. CDR3 nucleotide sequence: TGTGCCAGCAGCTTAGCGACCAGTACTGAAGCTTTCTTT. As protein: CASSLATSTEAFF.

This clonotype was observed at least ten times. At one end, the junction sequence differs from germline, possibly due to a read error. V usage is TRBV5-1 and J usage is TRBJ2-7; D unclear. Germline CDR1 SGHRS, CDR2 YFSETQ. This CDR3 comprises 13 residues. The CDR3 protein is CASSLEETYEQYF. CDR3 coding DNA: TGTGCCAGCAGCTTAGAAGAAACCTACGAGCAGTACTTC. The full variable domain, its missing parts supplied by reference TRBV5-1 and TRBJ2-7, is KAGVTQTPRYLIKTRGQQVTLSCSPISGHRSVSWYQQTPGQGLQFLFEYFSETQRNKGNFPGRFSGRQFSNSRSEMNVSTLELGDSALYLCASSLEETYEQYFGPGTRLTVT.

The chain has TRBV5-5 and TRBJ2-7; TRBD1 agrees at 7 bases. With V trimmed by 4 bases and J by 7 bases, 11 bases remained unmatched. Germline assignment: CDR1 SGHKS and CDR2 YYEKEE (reference sequence). The CDR3 spans 14 residues. This CDR3 reads CASSRQGARGEQYF. As DNA, the CDR3 is TGTGCCAGCAGCAGACAGGGAGCACGTGGGGAGCAGTACTTC.

This clonotype was picked up a small number of times. V gene TRBV5-5 combines with J gene TRBJ2-1, with no clear D. Germline V gives CDR1 SGHKS, CDR2 YYEKEE (reference sequence). The ends were cut back, 1 base at V and 8 bases at J, with 7 bases in the middle. This CDR3 comprises 12 residues. The CDR3 DNA follows: TGTGCCAGCAGCTTGCACATCGATGAGCAGTTCTTC. As protein: CASSLHIDEQFF.

This chain joins TRBV6-2 or TRBV6-3 and TRBJ2-1, with unresolved D. Trimming cost V 8 bases and J 2 bases, with 7 bases left between them. Per the germline V gene, CDR1 is MNHEY and CDR2 is SVGEGT. This CDR3 has 12 amino acids. The CDR3 is CASGPTYNEQFF. CDR3 nucleotide sequence: TGTGCCAGCGGCCCGACCTACAATGAGCAGTTCTTC.

V usage is TRBV20-1 and J usage is TRBJ2-1, with D unresolved. Per the germline V gene, CDR1 is DFQATT and CDR2 is SNEGSKA (reference sequence). This CDR3 is built from 12 residues. V dropped 2 bases and J dropped 5 bases, with 7 bases sitting between them. The CDR3 region has the DNA TGCAGTGCTAGATACCTAGACAATGAGCAGTTCTTC. This sequence encodes CSARYLDNEQFF.

The rearrangement links TRBV7-9 to TRBJ1-5; TRBD1 aligns across 7 bases. This CDR3 region has 15 residues. V was pared by 5 bases and J by 2 bases, with 6 bases of the junction left unmatched. Germline V lookup: CDR1 SEHNR, CDR2 FQNEAQ (reference sequence). CDR3 loop: CASSEQGDGNQPQHF. Written as DNA, the CDR3 is TGTGCCAGCAGCGAGCAGGGGGACGGCAATCAGCCCCAGCATTTT.

This clonotype was seen a few times. The chain links TRBV19 to TRBJ2-7, with TRBD2 identical over 9 bases. Germline CDR1 is LNHDA and CDR2 is SQIVND (reference sequence). The CDR3 runs 15 residues. V lost 7 bases and J lost 2; bases outside the gene matches: 9. The CDR3 loop is CASTAGLAGTYEQYF. DNA for the CDR3: TGTGCCAGTACCGCGGGACTAGCAGGGACCTACGAGCAGTACTTC. The complete variable domain, with remaining parts taken from reference TRBV19 and TRBJ2-7, reads DGGITQSPKYLFRKEGQNVTLSCEQNLNHDAMYWYRQDPGQGLRLIYYSQIVNDFQKGDIAEGYSVSREKKESFPLTVTSAQKNPTAFYLCASTAGLAGTYEQYFGPGTRLTVT.

To note about this clonotype: Since a much larger clone is just one base distant, this may be a read error. The rearrangement links TRBV4-1 to TRBJ2-5, with D unclear. Germline V gives CDR1 MGHRA, CDR2 YSYEKL. The CDR3 spans 17 residues. V lost 1 base to trimming and J lost 2 bases, with 17 bases between them. The CDR3 here is CASSQASFIPFQETQYF. The CDR3 nucleotides read TGCGCCAGCAGCCAAGCTTCTTTTATCCCTTTTCAAGAGACCCAGTACTTC.

This clonotype was seen ten or more times. V usage is TRBV10-3 and J usage is TRBJ2-5; D remains unclear. This CDR3 region has 13 residues. Trimming shortened V by 4 bases and J by 4 bases, and 10 bases separated the two germline ends. Germline lookup yields CDR1 ENHRY and CDR2 SYGVKD. CDR3 residues: CAISVHQRETQYF. DNA of the CDR3: TGTGCCATCAGTGTTCACCAACGAGAGACCCAGTACTTC.

The J gene is TRBJ1-1, the V gene TRBV7-3; D remains unclear. The CDR3 covers 13 residues. Deletions cut 5 bases from V and 8 bases from J, with 15 bases between. CDR1 is SGHTA and CDR2 is FQGTGA in the germline V gene. The CDR3 region has the DNA TGTGCCAGCAGCCCGATATCCATGGGAGAAGCTTTCTTT. Amino acids: CASSPISMGEAFF.

The table lists this clonotype with a few counts. The chain joins TRBV20-1 to TRBJ2-7; tentatively, D is TRBD1 or TRBD2 (5 bases each). Germline V CDR1 and CDR2: DFQATT, SNEGSKA (reference sequence). The CDR3 totals 13 residues. V was cut by 6 bases and J by 0 bases, with 12 bases left in between. Here the CDR3 DNA reads TGCAGTGCGGCCGGGACCCACTCCTACGAGCAGTACTTC. Encoded protein: CSAAGTHSYEQYF.

This clonotype showed up many times. J is TRBJ2-1 and V is TRBV5-1; maybe TRBD2 (6 bases). V was pared by 4 bases and J by 8 bases, with 25 bases between. Looked up from germline, CDR1 is SGHRS and CDR2 is YFSETQ. The CDR3 loop spans 17 amino acids. CDR3 in amino acids: CASSPGVGDSVYHEQFF. The DNA for the CDR3 is TGCGCCAGCAGCCCCGGGGTAGGGGACTCAGTCTATCATGAGCAGTTCTTC.

This clonotype has a count of ten or more. CDR3 DNA: TGTGCCAGCATAGGTATGACTAAGGAGCAGTACTTC. Translating gives CASIGMTKEQYF. This chain connects TRBV6-5 to TRBJ2-5; possibly TRBD2 for D (5 bases). CDR1 is MNHEY and CDR2 is SVGAGI in the germline V gene. The CDR3 is 12 amino acids. V lost 7 bases, J lost 11 bases, and 17 bases lay in between.

This clonotype was observed a handful of times. The rearrangement links TRBV27 to TRBJ2-1; the D gene is possibly TRBD1 (6 bases). Germline V gives CDR1 MNHEY, CDR2 SMNVEV (reference sequence). This CDR3 is built from 16 residues. V dropped 4 bases and J dropped 6 bases, with 19 bases sitting between them. CDR3 bases: TGTGCCAGCAGTTGGCTGACAGGACAACCCCCCAATGAGCAGTTCTTC. As protein: CASSWLTGQPPNEQFF.

Here the CDR3 reads CASSSYGDSKNIQYF. The CDR3 DNA follows: TGCGCCAGCAGCTCCTACGGGGATTCCAAAAACATTCAGTACTTC. V gene TRBV5-1 combines with J gene TRBJ2-4; the D gene is possibly TRBD2 (5 bases). The CDR3 runs 15 residues. Trimming removed 3 bases at V and 2 bases at J, with 12 bases between. Germline V CDR1 and CDR2: SGHRS, YFSETQ. Supplemented by reference TRBV5-1 and TRBJ2-4, the full variable domain reads KAGVTQTPRYLIKTRGQQVTLSCSPISGHRSVSWYQQTPGQGLQFLFEYFSETQRNKGNFPGRFSGRQFSNSRSEMNVSTLELGDSALYLCASSSYGDSKNIQYFGAGTRLSVL.